This T cell receptor (beta chain) was found in a study of blood T cell repertoires in COVID-19. Cohort placement rested on clinical history that participants reported themselves. For recovered donors of Cohort 3, there were two negative PCRs, clearance, or symptom resolution. Losses at the gene ends were 1 base for V and 5 bases for J; bases not matched to a gene: 3. From germline, CDR1 is MNHEY and CDR2 SMNVEV (reference sequence). This CDR3 has 15 amino acids. TCRdb's copy holds only in-frame clones and misses some; the assay was immunoSEQ multiplex PCR. This sample has roughly 520,000 clones, with approximately 88% found just once.

The genes are TRBV27 and TRBJ1-5; 9 nucleotides match TRBD1. The TCR originated in a woman aged 40 to 55 who had recovered from COVID-19. The sequenced material came from PBMCs or T cells enriched from blood (not recorded which). CDR3 in DNA: TGTGCCAGCAGTTTATTGGGACAGGGTCATCAGCCCCAGCATTTT. Translation gives CASSLLGQGHQPQHF.